This T cell receptor beta chain derives from a study of shared clonotypes between healthy human individuals. Study overall: Per donor, three plates held CD4 naive cells, three held CD4 memory, two held CD8 naive and one held CD8 memory. Whole-study results and caveats: Estimated clonotype richness was generally higher in naive than memory subsets. Four donors held around 5% of naive CD4 clonotypes in common.

Repertoires were generated with immunoSEQ multiplex PCR, while TCRdb's copy carries only in-frame clones and drops some. The top ten clones hold 1% to 1.5% of a sample with 1.5 million to 2.5 million clones, over 85% of them seen once. Naive CD8 isolation took CD45RO-negative cells positively selected for CCR7 and excluded terminally differentiated effector memory CD45RA+ cells. All donors qualified as healthy HIV-negative adults and had experienced no recent acute infections or vaccinations. Regarding this clone: No antigen is known for it.

CDR3 length: 18 residues. After removal of 1 base from V and 2 bases from J, the junction contained 10 bases not matched to a gene. Germline V gene lookup returns CDR1 LNHNV and CDR2 YYDKDF (reference sequence). The origin of this receptor is a man younger than 35 in good health. Material: naive CD8+ T cells sorted from blood. The chain links TRBV15 to TRBJ1-4, with TRBD1 matching over 7 bases. As DNA, the CDR3 is TGTGCCACCAGCAGAGGTTTGACAGGGAGCGAGACTAATGAAAAACTGTTTTTT. This sequence encodes CATSRGLTGSETNEKLFF.